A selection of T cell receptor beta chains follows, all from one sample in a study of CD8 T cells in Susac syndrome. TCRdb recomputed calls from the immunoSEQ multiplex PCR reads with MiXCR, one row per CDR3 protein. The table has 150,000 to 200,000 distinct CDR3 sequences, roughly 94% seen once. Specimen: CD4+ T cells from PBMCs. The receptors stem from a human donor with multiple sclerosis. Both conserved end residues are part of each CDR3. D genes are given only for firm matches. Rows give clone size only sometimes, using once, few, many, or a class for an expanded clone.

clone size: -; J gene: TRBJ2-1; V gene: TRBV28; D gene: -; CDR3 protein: CASQGQGFEQFF; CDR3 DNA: TGTGCCAGCCAGGGACAAGGGTTTGAGCAGTTCTTC
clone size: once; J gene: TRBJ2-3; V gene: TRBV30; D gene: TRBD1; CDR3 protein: CAWSYRGRVSDTQYF; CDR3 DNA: TGTGCCTGGAGTTACAGGGGGCGAGTGTCAGATACGCAGTATTTT
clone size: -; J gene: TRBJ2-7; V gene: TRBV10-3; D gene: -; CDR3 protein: CAISESLGGYEQYF; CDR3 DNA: TGTGCCATCAGTGAGTCTTTAGGGGGTTACGAGCAGTACTTC
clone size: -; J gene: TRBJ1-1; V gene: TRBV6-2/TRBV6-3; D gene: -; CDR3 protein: CASSYSRLTGALTEAFF; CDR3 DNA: TGTGCCAGCAGTTACTCGAGACTTACGGGGGCGCTTACTGAAGCTTTCTTT
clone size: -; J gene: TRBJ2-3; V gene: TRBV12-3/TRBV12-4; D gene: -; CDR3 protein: CASRRTSTDTQYF; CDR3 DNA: TGTGCCAGCAGGCGGACTAGCACAGATACGCAGTATTTT
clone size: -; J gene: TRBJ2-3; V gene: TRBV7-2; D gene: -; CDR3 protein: CASSLRFETRDTDTQYF; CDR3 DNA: TGTGCCAGCAGCTTAAGGTTCGAGACTAGGGACACAGATACGCAGTATTTT
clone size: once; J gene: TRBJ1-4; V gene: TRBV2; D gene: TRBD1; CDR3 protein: CASSQDRVNEKLFF; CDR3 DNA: TGTGCCAGCAGTCAGGACAGGGTAAATGAAAAACTGTTTTTT
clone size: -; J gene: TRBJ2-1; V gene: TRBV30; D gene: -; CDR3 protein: CAWTLGPANEQFF; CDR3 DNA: TGTGCCTGGACCCTTGGCCCGGCCAATGAGCAGTTCTTC
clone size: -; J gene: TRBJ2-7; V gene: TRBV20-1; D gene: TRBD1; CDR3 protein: CSAREGTVYEQYF; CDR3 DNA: TGCAGTGCTAGAGAAGGGACAGTCTACGAGCAGTACTTC
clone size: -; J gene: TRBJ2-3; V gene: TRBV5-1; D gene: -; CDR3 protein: CASSLDTGEDTQYF; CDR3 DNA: TGCGCCAGCAGCTTGGACACCGGCGAAGATACGCAGTATTTT
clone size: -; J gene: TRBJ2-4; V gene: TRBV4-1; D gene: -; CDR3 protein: CASSQLDLGIPRPIQYF; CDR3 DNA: TGCGCCAGCAGCCAACTGGATCTGGGGATCCCACGCCCCATTCAGTACTTC
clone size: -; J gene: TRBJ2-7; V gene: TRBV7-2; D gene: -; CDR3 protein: CASSYPSGRGEQYF; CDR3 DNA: TGTGCCAGCAGCTACCCCTCGGGCAGGGGCGAGCAGTACTTC
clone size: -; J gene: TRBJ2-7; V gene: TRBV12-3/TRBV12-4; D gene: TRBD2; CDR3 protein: CASSPRLAGGSYEQYF; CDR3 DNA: TGTGCCAGCAGTCCAAGACTAGCGGGAGGCTCCTACGAGCAGTACTTC
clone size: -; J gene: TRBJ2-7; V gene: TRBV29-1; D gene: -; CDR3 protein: CSVIPGYTYEQYF; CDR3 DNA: TGCAGCGTTATTCCGGGGTATACCTACGAGCAGTACTTC
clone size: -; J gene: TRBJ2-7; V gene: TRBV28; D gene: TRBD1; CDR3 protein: CATGTVTPYEQYF; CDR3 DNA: TGTGCCACCGGGACAGTCACCCCCTACGAGCAGTACTTC
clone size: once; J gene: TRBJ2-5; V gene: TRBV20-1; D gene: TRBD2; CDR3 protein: CSAWTSGVEETQYF; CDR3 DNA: TGCAGTGCGTGGACTAGCGGGGTCGAAGAGACCCAGTACTTC
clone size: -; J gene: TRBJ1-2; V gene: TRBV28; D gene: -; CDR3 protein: CASTQSSFPGYTF; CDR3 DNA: TGTGCCAGCACACAAAGTTCCTTTCCGGGCTACACCTTC
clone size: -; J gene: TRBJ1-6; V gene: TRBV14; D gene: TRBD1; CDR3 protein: CASSYRQGSGSPLHF; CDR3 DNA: TGTGCCAGCAGCTATCGACAGGGATCGGGGTCACCCCTCCACTTT
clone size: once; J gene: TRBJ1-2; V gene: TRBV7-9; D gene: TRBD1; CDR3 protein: CASSSGTGSSSYGYTF; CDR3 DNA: TGTGCCAGCAGCTCCGGGACAGGGTCCTCGTCGTATGGCTACACCTTC
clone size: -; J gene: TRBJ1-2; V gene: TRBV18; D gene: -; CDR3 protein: CASSATELSHYTF; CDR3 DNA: TGTGCCAGCTCAGCGACAGAACTTTCCCACTACACCTTC
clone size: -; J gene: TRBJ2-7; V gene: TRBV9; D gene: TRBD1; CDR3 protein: CASSARDSTIYEQYF; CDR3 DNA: TGTGCCAGCAGCGCCCGGGACAGCACCATTTACGAGCAGTACTTC
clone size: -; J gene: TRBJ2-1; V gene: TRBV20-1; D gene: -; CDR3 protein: CSASFTGGRNEQFF; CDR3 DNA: TGCAGTGCTAGTTTTACTGGGGGGAGGAATGAGCAGTTCTTC
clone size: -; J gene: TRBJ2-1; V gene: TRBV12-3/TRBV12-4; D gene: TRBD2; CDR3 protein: CASSPTSGRAGEQFF; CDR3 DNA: TGTGCCAGCAGCCCGACTAGCGGGAGGGCCGGAGAGCAGTTCTTC
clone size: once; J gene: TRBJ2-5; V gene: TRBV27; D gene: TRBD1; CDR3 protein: CASSSNPYRGRQETQYF; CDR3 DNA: TGTGCCAGCAGTTCCAACCCCTACAGGGGGCGCCAGGAGACCCAGTACTTC
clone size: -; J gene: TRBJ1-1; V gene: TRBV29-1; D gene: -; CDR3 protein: CSVEMSVPNTEAFF; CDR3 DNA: TGCAGCGTTGAAATGAGTGTACCGAACACTGAAGCTTTCTTT
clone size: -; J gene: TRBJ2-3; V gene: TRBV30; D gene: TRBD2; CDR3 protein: CAWSRPPGLAGEGTDTQYF; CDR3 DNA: TGTGCCTGGAGTCGCCCCCCGGGACTAGCGGGGGAGGGCACAGATACGCAGTATTTT
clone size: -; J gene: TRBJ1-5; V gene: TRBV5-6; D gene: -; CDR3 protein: CASSLGTEYQPQHF; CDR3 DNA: TGTGCCAGCAGCTTGGGGACGGAGTATCAGCCCCAGCATTTT
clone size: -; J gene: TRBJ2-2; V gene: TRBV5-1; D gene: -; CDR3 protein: CASSLDRVGGELFF; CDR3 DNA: TGCGCCAGCAGCTTGGATCGAGTGGGCGGGGAGCTGTTTTTT
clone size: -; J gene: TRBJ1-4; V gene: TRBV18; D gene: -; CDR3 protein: CASSPIKDSANEKLFF; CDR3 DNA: TGTGCCAGCTCACCAATAAAGGATTCGGCTAATGAAAAACTGTTTTTT
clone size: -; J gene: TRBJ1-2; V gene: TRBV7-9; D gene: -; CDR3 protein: CASNLREGGYTF; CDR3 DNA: TGTGCCAGCAACTTAAGGGAAGGGGGCTACACCTTC
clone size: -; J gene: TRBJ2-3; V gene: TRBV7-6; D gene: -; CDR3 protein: CASSLGLEDTQYF; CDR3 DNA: TGTGCCAGCAGCCTTGGCCTAGAAGATACGCAGTATTTT
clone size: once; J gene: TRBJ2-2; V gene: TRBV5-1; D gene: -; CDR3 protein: CASSLTWQSTGELFF; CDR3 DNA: TGCGCCAGCAGCCTTACCTGGCAGTCCACCGGGGAGCTGTTTTTT
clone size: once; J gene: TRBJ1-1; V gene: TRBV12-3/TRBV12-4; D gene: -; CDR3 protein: CASSLRGVNTEAFF; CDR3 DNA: TGTGCCAGCAGTCTCAGAGGAGTGAACACTGAAGCTTTCTTT